This TCR beta chain derives from a study of vaccination and CD4 T cells after COVID-19. Cultured CD4+ T-cell DNA underwent Oncomine TCR Beta short-read sequencing. One entry per CDR3 protein results from TCRdb running MiXCR on the PCR reads. In the table there are about 7,800 distinct CDR3 sequences, roughly 36% of which are singletons. Treatment: roughly 11-day PBMC culture with coronavirus spike peptide pools or control peptides (ViraFEST assay). The unexposed donor provided CD4+ T cells, which were taken before the COVID-19 pandemic (2011-2018). The authors swapped half the medium for fresh IL-2 medium on days 3 and 7. As to this clonotype: Its antigen is not known.

The CDR3 loop spans 16 amino acids. V was clipped by 4 bases and J by 4 bases, with 17 bases between them. Germline CDR1 LNHDA, CDR2 SQIVND (reference sequence). The genes are TRBV19 and TRBJ2-1, with a possible D match to TRBD2 (6 bases). The clonotype was recovered from a human donor in good health. The sample was CD4+ T cells from blood, cultured in vitro. This CDR3 is CASSTQPSALYNEQFF. CDR3 coding DNA: TGTGCCAGTAGTACGCAGCCTAGCGCCCTATACAATGAGCAGTTCTTC.